The present TCR beta chain was sequenced within a study of CD8 T cells in ankylosing spondylitis. Quantitative 5'-RACE with molecular barcodes generated TCR beta libraries. From the 5' RACE reads, TCRdb called clonotypes with MiXCR, one entry per CDR3 protein. The profile shows approximately 340,000 distinct CDR3 sequences, approximately 14% of them singletons. V shed 6 bases, J shed 5 bases, and the junction held 5 bases outside the gene matches. CDR1 and CDR2 (germline): SNHLY, FYNNEI. The CDR3 contains 14 residues. Findings and caveats of the study: Matched ankylosing spondylitis synovial fluid reportedly showed significant enrichment of disease-linked clones.

Comment on this clonotype: Its antigen is unidentified.

The specimen was blood, either unsorted or a sorted T cell fraction (not recorded which). The sequence was obtained from a male donor with ankylosing spondylitis or in good health (not recorded which). The rearrangement links TRBV2 to TRBJ2-3, with 10 bases fitting TRBD1. CDR3 DNA: TGTGCCAGCAGCCAGACAGGGGGCGGAGATACGCAGTATTTT. Its protein product is CASSQTGGGDTQYF. Using reference TRBV2 and TRBJ2-3 for the parts outside the CDR3, the full variable domain is EPEVTQTPSHQVTQMGQEVILRCVPISNHLYFYWYRQILGQKVEFLVSFYNNEISEKSEIFDDQFSVERPDGSNFTLKIRSTKLEDSAMYFCASSQTGGGDTQYFGPGTRLTVL.